This T cell receptor beta chain was profiled in a study of T cell changes during pregnancy in multiple sclerosis. Germline V gene lookup returns CDR1 LNHNV and CDR2 YYDKDF (reference sequence). V lost 2 bases, J lost 0 bases, and 10 bases lay in between. The CDR3 has 15 residues. Sequencing used immunoSEQ multiplex PCR; TCRdb keeps in-frame clones, though not all of them. The sample lists tens of thousands of clones; approximately 91% were seen once. This clonotype was sampled from a female donor with multiple sclerosis, enrolled in a pregnancy study. This material consisted of CD8+ T cells from peripheral blood mononuclear cells, taken after pregnancy. The V gene is TRBV15, the J gene TRBJ1-2, with D unresolved. CDR3 loop: CATSRLETANYGYTF. Written as DNA, the CDR3 is TGTGCCACCAGCAGACTAGAGACGGCTAACTATGGCTACACCTTC.